This TCR beta chain was captured by sequencing in a study of T cells in Graves' hyperthyroidism and ophthalmopathy. The CDR3 is made up of 17 amino acids. The germline V gene has CDR1 DFQATT and CDR2 SNEGSKA (reference sequence). Trimming at V came to 2 bases and at J to 0 bases, leaving 7 bases not matched to a gene. This clonotype was counted at least ten times. TCR beta CDR3 sequences were amplified from RNA transcripts. First-round RT-PCR of the TCR CDR3 relied on the HTBI primer set. MiXCR, applied by TCRdb to the multiplex PCR reads, yields one record per CDR3 protein. This sample has a few hundred thousand distinct CDR3 sequences; about 15% occur once, and the top ten carry around 7.5%.

The sequenced sample consisted of blood. The clonotype was recovered from a woman aged 25-40 years with Graves' hyperthyroidism. The chain has TRBV20-1 and TRBJ2-1, with 10 bases fitting TRBD2. The CDR3 DNA follows: TGCAGTGCTAGAACTAGCGGGACTGGGGGCTCCTACAATGAGCAGTTCTTC. Translation gives CSARTSGTGGSYNEQFF.